Below are 14 T cell receptor beta chains sequenced from a single sample in a study of CD8 T cells in ankylosing spondylitis. TCRdb ran MiXCR on the 5' RACE reads and lists one entry per CDR3 protein. The table lists about 140,000 distinct CDR3 sequences, 7% to 10% of them singletons. Source material: synovial fluid, either unsorted or a sorted T cell fraction (not recorded which). The receptors shown here come from a male donor with ankylosing spondylitis.

This chain links TRBV6-1 with TRBJ1-6; D perhaps matches TRBD1 (6 bases). CDR3 length: 14 amino acids. V gave up 6 bases and J gave up 7 bases, with 13 bases separating them. CDR1 is MNHNS and CDR2 is SASEGT in the germline V gene. This CDR3 is CASSPGEPNSPLHF. For the CDR3, the DNA is TGTGCCAGCAGCCCAGGGGAGCCAAATTCACCCCTCCACTTT.

The V and J genes are TRBV7-3 and TRBJ2-3; 7 nucleotides match TRBD1. The germline V gene has CDR1 SGHTA and CDR2 FQGTGA. V shed 0 bases and J 6 bases; nucleotides not matched to a gene: 3. This CDR3 comprises 14 residues. The chain's CDR3 is CASSLTGGEDTQYF. As DNA, the CDR3 is TGTGCCAGCAGCTTAACAGGGGGCGAGGATACGCAGTATTTT. Looking up the rest from reference TRBV7-3 and TRBJ2-3 gives the full variable domain: GAGVSQTPSNKVTEKGKYVELRCDPISGHTALYWYRQSLGQGPEFLIYFQGTGAADDSGLPNDRFFAVRPEGSVSTLKIQRTERGDSAVYLCASSLTGGEDTQYFGPGTRLTVL.

This clonotype appeared a few times. V is TRBV28 and J is TRBJ2-6; D is tentatively TRBD1 or TRBD2 (5 bases each). The CDR3 loop spans 16 amino acids. The germline CDR1 and CDR2 sequences are MDHEN and SYDVKM. Trimming removed 3 bases from V and 0 bases from J, with 9 bases in between. CDR3 bases: TGTGCCAGCAGTTTTGGGGACGGCTCTGGGGCCAACGTCCTGACTTTC. It is translated as CASSFGDGSGANVLTF.

J is TRBJ1-1 and V is TRBV7-2; 8 bases fit TRBD1. V lost 1 base, J lost 6 bases, and 4 bases stayed unmatched. Germline V gives CDR1 SGHTA, CDR2 FQGNSA. CDR3 length equals 14 residues. The CDR3 is CASSLVDRDAEAFF. The CDR3 coding sequence is TGTGCCAGCAGCTTAGTGGACAGGGATGCTGAAGCTTTCTTT.

This clonotype appeared once. A read error may account for a junction end that differs from germline. The chain recombines TRBV4-2 with TRBJ2-1; D gene unclear. Germline-derived CDR1 and CDR2 are LGHNA and YNFKEQ. This CDR3 region has 14 residues. The DNA of the CDR3 is TGTGCCATCAGCCCCGGGCTCTTCTGCGGTGAGCAGTTCTTC. Its translation is CAISPGLFCGEQFF.

This clonotype was detected ten times or more. The chain joins TRBV7-2 to TRBJ2-7; D is unresolved. In germline, CDR1 is SGHTA, CDR2 FQGNSA. Trimming took 2 bases from V and 0 from J, leaving 11 bases between them. The CDR3 length is 15 residues. The CDR3: CASSLSGFSSYEQYF. CDR3 sequence (DNA): TGTGCCAGCAGCTTATCCGGCTTTTCCTCCTACGAGCAGTACTTC.

This clonotype was picked up many times. This sequence joins TRBV19 and TRBJ2-1, with D hard to call. The CDR3 totals 11 residues. Trimming cost V 3 bases and J 5 bases, with 2 bases left between them. Germline V gene lookup returns CDR1 LNHDA and CDR2 SQIVND (reference sequence). In nucleotides, the CDR3 is TGTGCCAGTAGTATTAACAATGAGCAGTTCTTC. Translation: CASSINNEQFF.

In its sample, this clonotype was seen a few times. The V call is TRBV6-5, the J call TRBJ2-7; TRBD1 might be the D (5 bases). Germline V gives CDR1 MNHEY, CDR2 SVGAGI. With 2 bases removed from V and 4 bases from J, the gap between germline ends came to 15 bases. There are 15 residues in the CDR3. For the CDR3, the DNA is TGTGCCAGCAGTTACCAGACAGTAGGGGATTACGAGCAGTACTTC. This translates into CASSYQTVGDYEQYF.

This clonotype was counted at least ten times. The V gene is TRBV7-2, the J gene TRBJ1-5, with TRBD1 matching over 12 bases. The CDR3 is 15 residues long. The germline V gene has CDR1 SGHTA and CDR2 FQGNSA. Trimming at V came to 5 bases and at J to 5 bases, leaving 4 bases not matched to a gene. The CDR3 reads CASSPGQGAYQPQHF. DNA for the CDR3: TGTGCCAGCAGCCCGGGACAGGGGGCCTATCAGCCCCAGCATTTT. Combining the CDR3 with reference TRBV7-2 and TRBJ1-5 gives the whole variable domain GAGVSQSPSNKVTEKGKDVELRCDPISGHTALYWYRQSLGQGLEFLIYFQGNSAPDKSGLPSDRFSAERTGGSVSTLTIQRTQQEDSAVYLCASSPGQGAYQPQHFGDGTRLSIL.

CDR3 region: CASSQYRNTEAFF. The CDR3 nucleotides are TGTGCCAGCAGTCAATACAGGAACACTGAAGCTTTCTTT. V usage is TRBV2 and J usage is TRBJ1-1, with no clear D. Deletions cut 5 bases from V and 1 base from J, with 8 bases between. The length of the CDR3 is 13 residues. CDR1 and CDR2 (germline): SNHLY, FYNNEI. The full variable domain, rest sourced from reference TRBV2 and TRBJ1-1, is EPEVTQTPSHQVTQMGQEVILRCVPISNHLYFYWYRQILGQKVEFLVSFYNNEISEKSEIFDDQFSVERPDGSNFTLKIRSTKLEDSAMYFCASSQYRNTEAFFGQGTRLTVV.

In its sample, this clonotype was seen many times. CDR3 DNA sequence: TGTGCCAGCAGTTACTCGACAGGGGGGCAGTACTTC. This gives the protein CASSYSTGGQYF. The V call is TRBV6-6, the J call TRBJ2-7; 9 bases agree with TRBD1. V dropped 0 bases and J dropped 9; count of bases not matched to a gene: 0. Germline loops: CDR1 MNHNY, CDR2 SVGAGI (reference sequence). This CDR3 is 12 amino acids long.

V gene TRBV27 combines with J gene TRBJ1-4; tentatively, D is TRBD1 (6 bases). V lost 5 bases, J lost 6 bases, and 28 bases lay in between. Germline V lookup: CDR1 MNHEY, CDR2 SMNVEV (reference sequence). The CDR3 consists of 19 residues. CDR3 residues: CASSPKGQGRIPGDEKLFF. The CDR3 region has the DNA TGTGCCAGCAGTCCCAAGGGGCAGGGCCGAATACCAGGGGATGAAAAACTGTTTTTT.

This clonotype was found many times. This chain connects TRBV5-1 to TRBJ2-2; no firm D call. Deletions cut 2 bases from V and 3 bases from J, with 5 bases between. Germline assignment: CDR1 SGHRS and CDR2 YFSETQ. The CDR3 sequence is 13 residues long. CDR3 nucleotides: TGCGCCAGCAGCTTATTGGACACCGGGGAGCTGTTTTTT. It specifies CASSLLDTGELFF.

The chain recombines TRBV28 with TRBJ2-7; no clear D gene. Germline V gene sequence: CDR1 MDHEN, CDR2 SYDVKM. This CDR3 is 12 amino acids long. The V and J ends lost 7 bases and 5 bases respectively, with 12 bases between them. This CDR3 is CASNSRRDEQYF. CDR3 DNA sequence: TGTGCCAGCAACTCTCGAAGGGACGAGCAGTACTTC.